This is a list of T cell receptor beta chains from one sample in a study of molecular identifiers for immune sequencing clone quantification. One entry per CDR3 protein, called by TCRdb with MiXCR from the PCR reads. The sample holds 60,000 to 70,000 distinct CDR3 sequences, about 19% seen once. The sequenced sample was naive CD8+ T cells from blood, with Jurkat cell RNA spiked in. These receptors were obtained from a human donor in good health. Some libraries in this study had Jurkat cell RNA spiked in. Each CDR3 is given without its conserved first and last residue. Fields, in order: V gene, J gene, CDR3 protein.

V: TRBV27; J: TRBJ1-5; CDR3: ASSLLMPGGLFGSNQPQH
V: TRBV29-1; J: TRBJ2-5; CDR3: SFDRGMIETQY
V: TRBV12-3/TRBV12-4; J: TRBJ2-3; CDR3: ASMGGTDTQY
V: TRBV7-4; J: TRBJ2-1; CDR3: ASSSLRLGRRVYNEQF
V: TRBV29-1; J: TRBJ2-7; CDR3: SVEDSSTSYEQY
V: TRBV20-1; J: TRBJ2-7; CDR3: SARDLGTSGRSSYEQY
V: TRBV7-9; J: TRBJ2-3; CDR3: ASSSYSGHSTDTQY
V: TRBV7-8; J: TRBJ2-1; CDR3: ASFVVGREARDEQF
V: TRBV11-3; J: TRBJ1-1; CDR3: ASSLVERANTEAF
V: TRBV20-1; J: TRBJ2-1; CDR3: SAPVATSYNEQF
V: TRBV14; J: TRBJ2-3; CDR3: ASSQEGHYTDTQY
V: TRBV20-1; J: TRBJ2-7; CDR3: SARDHKGTPIYEQY
V: TRBV29-1; J: TRBJ2-1; CDR3: SVVPRGIAYNEQF
V: TRBV27; J: TRBJ2-7; CDR3: ASSLRASGSGYEQY
V: TRBV19; J: TRBJ2-3; CDR3: ASSSLGTSTGTQY
V: TRBV21-1; J: TRBJ2-3; CDR3: ASSKGVLGDTQY
V: TRBV6-1; J: TRBJ2-5; CDR3: ASSEIVGGIQETQY
V: TRBV30; J: TRBJ2-7; CDR3: AWGDLREQY
V: TRBV20-1; J: TRBJ2-6; CDR3: SARDPLNSGANVLT
V: TRBV10-3; J: TRBJ2-1; CDR3: AIRREASPYNEQF
V: TRBV7-9; J: TRBJ2-7; CDR3: ASSSTDRELSYEQY
V: TRBV7-9; J: TRBJ2-3; CDR3: AQGEWGRTDTQY
V: TRBV20-1; J: TRBJ2-1; CDR3: SASSQLSYNEQF
V: TRBV12-3/TRBV12-4; J: TRBJ2-1; CDR3: ASSSQGGRVSRF
V: TRBV27; J: TRBJ2-5; CDR3: ASSKGGETQY
V: TRBV5-1; J: TRBJ1-2; CDR3: ASSFGVDNPILYGYT
V: TRBV5-1; J: TRBJ2-7; CDR3: ASSFTGRYEQY